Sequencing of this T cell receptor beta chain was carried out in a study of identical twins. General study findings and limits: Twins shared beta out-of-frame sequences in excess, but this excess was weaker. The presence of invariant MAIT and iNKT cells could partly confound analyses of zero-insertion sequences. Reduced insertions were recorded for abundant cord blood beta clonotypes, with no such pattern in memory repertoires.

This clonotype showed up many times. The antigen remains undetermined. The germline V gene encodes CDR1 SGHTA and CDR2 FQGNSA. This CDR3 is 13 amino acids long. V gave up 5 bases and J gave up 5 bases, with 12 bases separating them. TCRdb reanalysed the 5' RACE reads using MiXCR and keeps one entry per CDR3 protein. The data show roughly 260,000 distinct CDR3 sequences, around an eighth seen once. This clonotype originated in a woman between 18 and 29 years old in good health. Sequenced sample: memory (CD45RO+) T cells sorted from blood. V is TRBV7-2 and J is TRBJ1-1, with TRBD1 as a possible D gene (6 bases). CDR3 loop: CASSPDRRTEAFF. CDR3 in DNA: TGTGCCAGCAGCCCCGACAGGCGGACTGAAGCTTTCTTT. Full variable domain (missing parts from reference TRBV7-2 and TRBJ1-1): GAGVSQSPSNKVTEKGKDVELRCDPISGHTALYWYRQSLGQGLEFLIYFQGNSAPDKSGLPSDRFSAERTGGSVSTLTIQRTQQEDSAVYLCASSPDRRTEAFFGQGTRLTVV.